This T cell receptor beta chain appears in the sequencing data of a study of siplizumab effects on memory and regulatory T cells. Per individual sample, 85,000 to 100,000 TCR templates were assayed. Generated by immunoSEQ multiplex PCR, the TCRdb table keeps only in-frame clones and is missing some. The table lists just over 60,000 clones, 79% of them singletons. V lost 2 bases and J lost 4, with 14 bases in between. CDR3 length equals 15 residues. CDR1 is SEHNR, CDR2 FQNEAQ, per germline (reference sequence). Unstimulated naive, memory, effector memory and TEMRA subsets from a few donor pairs have been sequenced, the authors report.

This sequence was found in a human donor in good health. Sequencing was performed on memory CD4+ T cells sorted from blood. The chain uses TRBV7-9 and TRBJ2-5, with D tentatively TRBD1 or TRBD2 (5 bases each). CDR3 sequence reads: CASSLLFEGRETQYF. CDR3 sequence (DNA): TGTGCCAGCAGCTTACTCTTCGAGGGGCGAGAGACCCAGTACTTC.